A selection of T cell receptor beta chains follows, all from one sample in a study of blood T cell repertoires in COVID-19. Data came from immunoSEQ multiplex PCR; TCRdb stores just in-frame clones and leaves some out. The data contain about 190,000 clones, around 82% of them seen just once; the ten biggest clones take up less than 3.5%. Material: peripheral blood. The receptors shown here come from a man over 45 with active or convalescent COVID-19. Each CDR3 is given without its conserved first and last residue. Clone size is stated in some rows and not others, as once, few, many or a class when expanded.

V	size	CDR3
TRBV14	.	ASSQVVGDFNYGYT
TRBV7-5	once	ARSFSTGKIPGYEQY
TRBV7-2	.	ASSDGLAGGQF
TRBV2	.	ASSNGTPNTEAF
TRBV19	.	ASTSGSPSYEQY
TRBV6-5	.	AVDRRNSPLH
TRBV19	.	ASSVTGGNTEAF
TRBV19	once	ASSLDPSSTDTQY
TRBV7-8	.	ASSPRDRTNTEAF
TRBV9	.	ASSVGDRGHTDTQY
TRBV28	.	ASSPSGTGGNEKLF
TRBV24-1	.	ATSDWGTGSNTQY
TRBV5-6	.	ASSLFGQGKAGELF
TRBV15	.	ATSLGGDGYT
TRBV7-8	.	ASSLWAESSYNEQF
TRBV7-9	.	ASSPGTGLYEQY
TRBV7-8	.	ASSPFRPGESEAF
TRBV7-6	.	ASSRGTSGYNEQF
TRBV4-2	.	ASSQGRGGYGNTIY
TRBV27	.	ASSSGVRSDEQY
TRBV2	once	ASSGSVEQY
TRBV18	.	ASSPPRRGWGPTEENTEAF
TRBV2	.	ASSGEGLGQPQH
TRBV30	few	AWGRTGGGKLF
TRBV28	.	ASTLGASFEQY
TRBV24-1	.	ATSGTSGTGELF
TRBV18	.	ASSPPLSGYT
TRBV19	.	ASSALATRVETQY
TRBV6-5	.	ASSRTSGLNEQF
TRBV27	.	ASSSRDKADTQY
TRBV30	once	AWSVAGGVSQY
TRBV6-6	.	ASTDSQRLPYEQY
TRBV11-2	.	ASSYNRGVRYEQY
TRBV18	.	ASSPEGGASYEQY
TRBV19	few	ASKPAGFHEQY
TRBV6-6	.	ASSYRAGEKLF
TRBV28	.	ASKEGGVGYNEQF
TRBV18	.	ASSPVRRTRPGHQGQFEQY
TRBV5-6	.	ASSSRGRRYYGYT
TRBV7-9	once	ASSGTGLTSYEQY
TRBV10-1	.	ASRSTSGRTTGELF
TRBV4-1	.	ASSQEWAGLTSGGTDTQY
TRBV11-3	many	ASLTEAF
TRBV6-2/TRBV6-3	once	ASSSDRTGRTEAF
TRBV19	.	ASSQGAIDTEAF
TRBV3-1/TRBV3-2	.	ASSQGPGGLEAF
TRBV7-9	.	ASSQNQGNTEAF
TRBV27	.	ASRIRDRGPYEQY
TRBV4-3	.	ASSQGQFGYGYT
TRBV28	.	ASSPLSGRHYGYT
TRBV3-1/TRBV3-2	.	ASSPAGGEVNTEAF
TRBV5-8	.	ASSLVLPTVNTEAF
TRBV4-2	.	ASSRITGGGQETQY
TRBV3-1/TRBV3-2	.	ASSPLAGPSYEQY
TRBV12-5	medium-sized	ASGEEREFVEAF